What follows are 10 T cell receptor beta chains derived from one specimen sequenced in a study of vaccination effects on CD4 cells after COVID-19. No antigen is known for these receptors. Expansion with viral peptide pools was applied to antigen-specific CD4+ T cells by the ViraFEST assay prior to sequencing. Having been cultured for roughly 11 days, the cells underwent CD4+ T cell isolation. PCR showed that the person got SARS-CoV-2 infection at some point between March and December 2020. Here immunoSEQ multiplex PCR was the method, and the copy in TCRdb shows in-frame clones only, minus some. The sample yields about 27,000 clones, about 80% seen once. Sequences were derived from CD4+ T cells from PBMCs cultured with HCoV-NL63 spike peptides, sampled before COVID-19 vaccination. Every receptor here comes from a human donor who had a prior SARS-CoV-2 infection.

This chain joins TRBV4-1 and TRBJ2-1; 9 bases agree with TRBD2. The CDR3 runs to 18 residues. CDR1 is MGHRA and CDR2 is YSYEKL in the germline V gene. The ends lost 2 bases at V and 5 bases at J; junction bases unmatched: 13. CDR3 sequence reads: CASSQNPILAGTNNEQFF. CDR3 nucleotides: TGCGCCAGCAGCCAAAATCCAATTCTAGCGGGAACCAACAATGAGCAGTTCTTC.

This rearrangement joins TRBV30 to TRBJ1-2; D ambiguous. CDR1 GTSNPN and CDR2 SVGIG come from the germline V gene (reference sequence). Trimming took 4 bases from V and 4 from J, leaving 16 bases between them. CDR3 length: 14 amino acids. The CDR3 here is CAWNRGGDSYGYTF. The CDR3 DNA sequence: TGTGCCTGGAATCGGGGTGGTGACTCCTATGGCTACACCTTC.

The CDR3 reads CASSLTGTLGETQYF. CDR3 DNA: TGTGCCAGCAGCTTAACAGGTACCCTAGGAGAGACCCAGTACTTC. This chain connects TRBV7-3 to TRBJ2-5; D gene ambiguous. The CDR3 totals 15 residues. V shed 0 bases and J shed 4 bases, with 12 bases lying between them. Germline V gene sequence: CDR1 SGHTA, CDR2 FQGTGA.

This clone was recorded once. The V gene is TRBV9, the J gene TRBJ2-3; 7 nucleotides line up with TRBD2. This CDR3 is built from 15 residues. Looked up from germline, CDR1 is SGDLS and CDR2 is YYNGEE. V was clipped by 0 bases and J by 4 bases; unmatched bases: 5. The CDR3 DNA reads TGTGCCAGCAGCGTAGACCCTAGCGGAGCAGATACGCAGTATTTT. This sequence encodes CASSVDPSGADTQYF.

The V and J genes are TRBV19 and TRBJ1-1, with D uncertain. The CDR3 runs 16 residues. V gave up 3 bases and J gave up 1 base, with 15 bases separating them. The germline V gene encodes CDR1 LNHDA and CDR2 SQIVND (reference sequence). CDR3 sequence: CASSMVLVQGNTEAFF. As DNA, the CDR3 is TGTGCCAGTAGTATGGTGCTCGTTCAAGGGAACACTGAAGCTTTCTTT. The full variable domain, completed using reference TRBV19 and TRBJ1-1, is DGGITQSPKYLFRKEGQNVTLSCEQNLNHDAMYWYRQDPGQGLRLIYYSQIVNDFQKGDIAEGYSVSREKKESFPLTVTSAQKNPTAFYLCASSMVLVQGNTEAFFGQGTRLTVV.

The rearrangement links TRBV2 to TRBJ2-7, with TRBD1 identical over 7 bases. CDR3 length equals 13 residues. Germline assignment: CDR1 SNHLY and CDR2 FYNNEI. The V segment lost 4 bases and the J segment 5 bases; nucleotides outside the gene matches: 5. The CDR3 here is CASSVEGAHEQYF. In nucleotides, the CDR3 is TGTGCCAGCAGTGTTGAGGGGGCCCACGAGCAGTACTTC.

The genes are TRBV7-8 and TRBJ2-5; D is perhaps TRBD1 (5 bases). The V end was cut by 5 bases, the J end by 2 bases, with 18 bases between. The germline CDR1 and CDR2 sequences are SGHVS and FQNEAQ. The CDR3 is 16 residues long. CDR3 region: CASSLQAIWRQETQYF. The CDR3 nucleotides are TGTGCCAGCAGCCTACAGGCGATCTGGAGACAAGAGACCCAGTACTTC.

The chain employs TRBV10-3 and TRBJ2-5, with 9 positions matching TRBD2. The ends lost 7 bases at V and 2 bases at J; junction bases unmatched: 8. The CDR3 extends over 15 amino acids. CDR1 is ENHRY, CDR2 SYGVKD, per germline. The CDR3 here is CAIKPGGGDQETQYF. The CDR3 DNA reads as TGTGCCATCAAGCCCGGCGGGGGGGATCAAGAGACCCAGTACTTC.

The V call is TRBV5-6, the J call TRBJ2-5, with 9 bases matching TRBD2. This CDR3 has 13 amino acids. The V segment lost 8 bases and the J segment 5 bases; nucleotides outside the gene matches: 7. The germline gives CDR1 SGHDT, CDR2 YYEEEE. CDR3 region: CASKLAGWETQYF. The CDR3, as DNA: TGTGCCAGTAAACTAGCGGGCTGGGAGACCCAGTACTTC.

The chain combines TRBV9 with TRBJ2-1; TRBD2 agrees at 9 bases. The germline gives CDR1 SGDLS, CDR2 YYNGEE. The CDR3 has 14 amino acids. Trimming took 3 bases from V and 4 from J; bases not matched to a gene: 2. This chain's CDR3 is CASSDAGGYNEQFF. DNA of the CDR3: TGTGCCAGCAGCGATGCGGGAGGGTACAATGAGCAGTTCTTC. The full variable domain, completed using reference TRBV9 and TRBJ2-1, is DSGVTQTPKHLITATGQRVTLRCSPRSGDLSVYWYQQSLDQGLQFLIQYYNGEERAKGNILERFSAQQFPDLHSELNLSSLELGDSALYFCASSDAGGYNEQFFGPGTRLTVL.